The clone carrying this TCR beta chain was counted many times. This specimen comes from a study of T cells in Graves' hyperthyroidism and ophthalmopathy. From RNA transcripts, TCR beta CDR3 regions were amplified. HTBI primers were employed in a first-round RT-PCR of the TCR CDR3. Via MiXCR, TCRdb re-called the multiplex PCR reads, giving one row per CDR3 protein. Here the sample spans approximately 640,000 distinct CDR3 sequences, 15% to 20% being singletons. The V and J ends lost 4 bases and 6 bases respectively, with 15 bases between them. The CDR3 is 14 amino acids. The V gene's germline CDR1 is ENHRY and CDR2 SYGVKD.

The chain uses TRBV10-3 and TRBJ1-2; D gene unclear. The sequencing input was blood. The clonotype comes from a woman aged 25 to 45 with Graves' hyperthyroidism. The CDR3 reads CAISAEGGINGYTF. In DNA, the CDR3 is TGTGCCATCAGTGCGGAGGGTGGGATTAATGGCTACACCTTC.